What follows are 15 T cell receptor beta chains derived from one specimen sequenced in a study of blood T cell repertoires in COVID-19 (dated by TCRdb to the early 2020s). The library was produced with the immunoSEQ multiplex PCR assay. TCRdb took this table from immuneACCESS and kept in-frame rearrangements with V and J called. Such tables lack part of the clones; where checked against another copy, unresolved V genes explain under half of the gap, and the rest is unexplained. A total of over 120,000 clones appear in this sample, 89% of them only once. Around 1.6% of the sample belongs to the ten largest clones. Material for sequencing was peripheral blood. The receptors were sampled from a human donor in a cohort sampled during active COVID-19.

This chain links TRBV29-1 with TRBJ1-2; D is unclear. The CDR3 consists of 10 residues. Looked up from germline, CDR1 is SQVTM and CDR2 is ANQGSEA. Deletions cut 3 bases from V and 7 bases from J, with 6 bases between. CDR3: CSVEEGGYTF. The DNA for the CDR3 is TGCAGCGTTGAGGAGGGTGGCTACACCTTC.

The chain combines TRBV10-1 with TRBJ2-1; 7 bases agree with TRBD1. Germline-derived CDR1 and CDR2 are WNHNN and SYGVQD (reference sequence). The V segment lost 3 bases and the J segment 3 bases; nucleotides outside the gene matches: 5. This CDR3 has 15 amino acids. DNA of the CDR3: TGCGCCAGCAGTGAAAAGGCAGGGGGCTACAATGAGCAGTTCTTC. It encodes CASSEKAGGYNEQFF.

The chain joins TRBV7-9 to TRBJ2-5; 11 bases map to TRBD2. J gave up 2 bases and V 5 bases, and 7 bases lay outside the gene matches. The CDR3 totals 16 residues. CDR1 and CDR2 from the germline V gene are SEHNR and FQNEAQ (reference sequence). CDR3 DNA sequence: TGTGCCAGCAGCCCCGGGACTAGCGGAGAACAAGAGACCCAGTACTTC. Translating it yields CASSPGTSGEQETQYF.

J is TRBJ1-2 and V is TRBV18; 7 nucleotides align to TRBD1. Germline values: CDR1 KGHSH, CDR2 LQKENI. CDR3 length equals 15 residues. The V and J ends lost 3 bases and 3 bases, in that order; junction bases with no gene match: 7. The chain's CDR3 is CASSPRGQTHYGYTF. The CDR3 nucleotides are TGTGCCAGCTCACCCCGGGGACAGACCCACTATGGCTACACCTTC.

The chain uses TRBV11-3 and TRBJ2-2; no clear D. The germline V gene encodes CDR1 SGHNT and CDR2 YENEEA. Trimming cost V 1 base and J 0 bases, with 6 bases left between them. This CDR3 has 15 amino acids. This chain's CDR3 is CASSLGVANTGELFF. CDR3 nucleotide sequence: TGTGCCAGCAGCTTAGGAGTGGCGAACACCGGGGAGCTGTTTTTT.

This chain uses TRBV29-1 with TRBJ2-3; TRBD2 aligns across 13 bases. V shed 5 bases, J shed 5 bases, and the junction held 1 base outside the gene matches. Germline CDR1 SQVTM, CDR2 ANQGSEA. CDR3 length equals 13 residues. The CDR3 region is CSVWTSGGDTQYF. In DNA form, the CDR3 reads TGCAGCGTTTGGACTAGCGGGGGAGATACGCAGTATTTT.

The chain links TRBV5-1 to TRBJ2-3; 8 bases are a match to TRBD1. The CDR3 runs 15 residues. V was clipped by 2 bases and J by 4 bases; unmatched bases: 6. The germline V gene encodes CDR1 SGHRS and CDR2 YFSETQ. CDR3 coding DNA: TGCGCCAGCAGCTTATTCGGACAGGGTTCAGATACGCAGTATTTT. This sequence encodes CASSLFGQGSDTQYF. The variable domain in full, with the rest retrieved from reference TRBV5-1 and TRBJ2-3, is KAGVTQTPRYLIKTRGQQVTLSCSPISGHRSVSWYQQTPGQGLQFLFEYFSETQRNKGNFPGRFSGRQFSNSRSEMNVSTLELGDSALYLCASSLFGQGSDTQYFGPGTRLTVL.

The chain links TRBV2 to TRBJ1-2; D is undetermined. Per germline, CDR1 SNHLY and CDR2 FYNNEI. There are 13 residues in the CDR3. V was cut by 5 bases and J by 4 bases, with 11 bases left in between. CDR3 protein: CASSREGFYGYTF. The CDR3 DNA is TGTGCCAGCAGTCGCGAGGGCTTCTATGGCTACACCTTC.

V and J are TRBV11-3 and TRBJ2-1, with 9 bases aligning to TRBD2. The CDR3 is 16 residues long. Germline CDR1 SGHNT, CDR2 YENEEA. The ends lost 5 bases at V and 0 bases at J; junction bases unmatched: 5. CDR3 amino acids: CASSILAGSSYNEQFF. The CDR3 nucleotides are TGTGCCAGCAGCATTCTAGCGGGGTCCTCCTACAATGAGCAGTTCTTC.

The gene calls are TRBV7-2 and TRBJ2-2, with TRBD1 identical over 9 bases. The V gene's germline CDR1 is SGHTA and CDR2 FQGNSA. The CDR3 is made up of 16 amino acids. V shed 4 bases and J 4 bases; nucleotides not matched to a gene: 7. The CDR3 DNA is TGTGCCAGCAGCTGGGCGGGACAGGGCGCCACCGGGGAGCTGTTTTTT. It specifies CASSWAGQGATGELFF.

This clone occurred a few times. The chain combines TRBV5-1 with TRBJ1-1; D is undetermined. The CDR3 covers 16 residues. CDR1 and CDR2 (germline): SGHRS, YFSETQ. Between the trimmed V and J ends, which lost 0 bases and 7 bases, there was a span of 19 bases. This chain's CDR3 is CASSLGFSSSWLEAFF. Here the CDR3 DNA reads TGCGCCAGCAGCTTGGGGTTCAGTTCCAGTTGGCTTGAAGCTTTCTTT. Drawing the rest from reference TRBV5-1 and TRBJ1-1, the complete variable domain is KAGVTQTPRYLIKTRGQQVTLSCSPISGHRSVSWYQQTPGQGLQFLFEYFSETQRNKGNFPGRFSGRQFSNSRSEMNVSTLELGDSALYLCASSLGFSSSWLEAFFGQGTRLTVV.

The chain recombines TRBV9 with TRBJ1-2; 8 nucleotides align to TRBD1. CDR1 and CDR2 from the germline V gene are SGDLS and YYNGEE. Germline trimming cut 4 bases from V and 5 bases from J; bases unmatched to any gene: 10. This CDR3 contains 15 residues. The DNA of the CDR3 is TGTGCCAGCAGCCCCGAGGGACAGGCTTCTTATGGCTACACCTTC. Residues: CASSPEGQASYGYTF.

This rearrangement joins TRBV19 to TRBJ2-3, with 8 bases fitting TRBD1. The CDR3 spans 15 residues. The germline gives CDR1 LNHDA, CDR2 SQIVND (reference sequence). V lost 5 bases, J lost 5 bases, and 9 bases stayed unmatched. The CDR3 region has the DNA TGTGCCAGTAGTTCACCGGGACAGGTAGGAGATACGCAGTATTTT. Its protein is CASSSPGQVGDTQYF.

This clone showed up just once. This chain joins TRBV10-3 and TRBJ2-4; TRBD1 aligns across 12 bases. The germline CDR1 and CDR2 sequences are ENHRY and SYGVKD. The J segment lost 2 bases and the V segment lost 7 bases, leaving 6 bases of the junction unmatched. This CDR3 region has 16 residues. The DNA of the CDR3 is TGTGCCATCATAAGGGACAGGGGGCTCACCAAAAACATTCAGTACTTC. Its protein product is CAIIRDRGLTKNIQYF.

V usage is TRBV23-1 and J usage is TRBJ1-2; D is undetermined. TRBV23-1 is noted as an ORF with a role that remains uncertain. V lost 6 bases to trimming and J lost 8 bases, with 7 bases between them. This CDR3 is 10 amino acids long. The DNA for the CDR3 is TGCGCCAGCAGGGCAGTCGGCTACACCTTC. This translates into CASRAVGYTF.